The sequence of this T cell receptor beta chain was determined in a study of T cell changes during pregnancy in multiple sclerosis. This table comes from immunoSEQ multiplex PCR, and its TCRdb copy is limited to in-frame clones, with some not included. The sample has about 17,000 clones, 70% to 90% seen once. Germline V lookup: CDR1 LNHDA, CDR2 SQIVND (reference sequence). This CDR3 is built from 13 residues. Trimming removed 6 bases at V and 0 bases at J, with 8 bases between. Here the sequenced sample was CD8+ T cells from peripheral blood mononuclear cells, taken in the second trimester of pregnancy. The chain is built from TRBV19 and TRBJ1-2; D gene unclear. The TCR comes from a female donor in good health, enrolled as a control in a pregnancy study. DNA of the CDR3: TGTGCCAGTAGACGTACAGCTAACTATGGCTACACCTTC. Residues: CASRRTANYGYTF.